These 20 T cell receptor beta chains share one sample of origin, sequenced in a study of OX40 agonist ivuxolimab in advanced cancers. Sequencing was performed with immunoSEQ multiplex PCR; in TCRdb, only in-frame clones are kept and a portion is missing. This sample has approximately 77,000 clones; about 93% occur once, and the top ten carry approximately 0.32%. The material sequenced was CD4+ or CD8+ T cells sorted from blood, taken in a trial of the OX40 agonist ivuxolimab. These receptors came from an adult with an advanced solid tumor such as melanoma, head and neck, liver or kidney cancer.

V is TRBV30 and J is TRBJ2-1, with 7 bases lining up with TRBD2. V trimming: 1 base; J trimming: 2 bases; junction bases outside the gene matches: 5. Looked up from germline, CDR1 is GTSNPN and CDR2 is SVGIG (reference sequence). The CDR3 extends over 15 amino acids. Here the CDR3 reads CAWSGSSGAYNEQFF. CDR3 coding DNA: TGTGCCTGGAGTGGGTCTAGCGGAGCCTACAATGAGCAGTTCTTC.

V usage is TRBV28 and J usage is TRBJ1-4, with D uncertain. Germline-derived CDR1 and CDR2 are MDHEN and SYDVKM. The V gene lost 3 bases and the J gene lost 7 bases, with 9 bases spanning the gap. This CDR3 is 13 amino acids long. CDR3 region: CASSFPVSEKLFF. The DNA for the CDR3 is TGTGCCAGCAGTTTTCCAGTAAGTGAAAAACTGTTTTTT.

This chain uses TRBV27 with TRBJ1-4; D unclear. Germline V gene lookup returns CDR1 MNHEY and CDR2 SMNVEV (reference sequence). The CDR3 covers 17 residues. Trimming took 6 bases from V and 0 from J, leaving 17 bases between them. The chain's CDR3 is CASRSGNDRTTNEKLFF. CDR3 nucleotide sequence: TGTGCCAGCAGATCGGGAAACGACCGTACAACTAATGAAAAACTGTTTTTT.

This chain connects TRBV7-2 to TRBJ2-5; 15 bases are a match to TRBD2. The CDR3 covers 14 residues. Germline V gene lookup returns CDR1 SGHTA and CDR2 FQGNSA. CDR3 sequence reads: CACGTSGGIETQYF. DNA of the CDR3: TGTGCTTGCGGGACTAGCGGGGGGATTGAGACCCAGTACTTC. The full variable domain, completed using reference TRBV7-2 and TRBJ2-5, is GAGVSQSPSNKVTEKGKDVELRCDPISGHTALYWYRQSLGQGLEFLIYFQGNSAPDKSGLPSDRFSAERTGGSVSTLTIQRTQQEDSAVYLCACGTSGGIETQYFGPGTRLLVL.

The CDR3 loop reads CASSPPLVTTEAFF. In nucleotides, the CDR3 is TGTGCCAGTAGTCCCCCGCTGGTCACCACTGAAGCTTTCTTT. The V gene is TRBV19, the J gene TRBJ1-1, with D unclear. The CDR3 sequence is 14 residues long. Germline-derived CDR1 and CDR2 are LNHDA and SQIVND (reference sequence). The V end lost 5 bases, the J end lost 4 bases, and 14 bases lay between the germline ends.

The DNA of the CDR3 is TGTGCCAGCGCCCGGGACAGGGCGGAAGCTTTCTTT. It encodes CASARDRAEAFF. This chain links TRBV14 with TRBJ1-1; TRBD1 aligns across 9 bases. With 8 bases clipped from V and 8 bases from J, the junction kept 6 bases outside the gene matches. Germline CDR1 is SGHDN and CDR2 is FVKESK. The CDR3 has 12 amino acids.

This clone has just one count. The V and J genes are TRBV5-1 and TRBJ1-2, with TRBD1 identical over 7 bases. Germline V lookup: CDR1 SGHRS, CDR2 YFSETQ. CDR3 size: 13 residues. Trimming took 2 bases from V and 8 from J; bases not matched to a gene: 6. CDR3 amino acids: CASSLSGGQGYTF. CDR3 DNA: TGCGCCAGCAGCTTATCAGGGGGTCAAGGCTACACCTTC.

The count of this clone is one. Here the CDR3 DNA reads TGTGCCAGCAGTCTCACCTTAGCCTATGAGCAGTTCTTC. This codes for CASSLTLAYEQFF. V usage is TRBV28 and J usage is TRBJ2-1; D remains unclear. Germline CDR1 is MDHEN and CDR2 is SYDVKM. V was trimmed by 5 bases and J by 8 bases, leaving 13 bases between them. The CDR3 loop spans 13 amino acids.

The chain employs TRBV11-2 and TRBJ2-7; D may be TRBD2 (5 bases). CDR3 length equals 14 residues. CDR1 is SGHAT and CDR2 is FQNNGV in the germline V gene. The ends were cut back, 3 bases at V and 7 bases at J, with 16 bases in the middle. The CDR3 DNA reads TGTGCCAGCAGCTTGTCGGAGGCCGTGGGGGAGCAGTACTTC. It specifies CASSLSEAVGEQYF. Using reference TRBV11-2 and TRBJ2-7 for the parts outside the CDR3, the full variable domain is EAGVAQSPRYKIIEKRQSVAFWCNPISGHATLYWYQQILGQGPKLLIQFQNNGVVDDSQLPKDRFSAERLKGVDSTLKIQPAKLEDSAVYLCASSLSEAVGEQYFGPGTRLTVT.

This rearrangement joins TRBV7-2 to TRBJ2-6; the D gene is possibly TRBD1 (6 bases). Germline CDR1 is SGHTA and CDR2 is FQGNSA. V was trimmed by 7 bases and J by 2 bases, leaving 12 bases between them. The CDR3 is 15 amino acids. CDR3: CASNNPGAGANVLTF. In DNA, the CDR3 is TGTGCCAGCAACAACCCAGGGGCTGGGGCCAACGTCCTGACTTTC.

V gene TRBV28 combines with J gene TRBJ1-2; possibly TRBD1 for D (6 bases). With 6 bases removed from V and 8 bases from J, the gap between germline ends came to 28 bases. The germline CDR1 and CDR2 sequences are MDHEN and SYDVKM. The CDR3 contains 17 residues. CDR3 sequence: CASSTGPGGQMVGGYTF. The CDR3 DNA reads TGTGCCAGCAGCACGGGTCCTGGGGGGCAAATGGTCGGAGGCTACACCTTC.

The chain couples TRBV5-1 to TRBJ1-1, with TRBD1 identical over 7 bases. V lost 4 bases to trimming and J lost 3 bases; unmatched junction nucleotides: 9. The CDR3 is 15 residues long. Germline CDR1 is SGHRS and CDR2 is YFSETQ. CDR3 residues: CASSLSGTDDTEAFF. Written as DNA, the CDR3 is TGCGCCAGCAGCCTTTCCGGGACAGACGACACTGAAGCTTTCTTT.

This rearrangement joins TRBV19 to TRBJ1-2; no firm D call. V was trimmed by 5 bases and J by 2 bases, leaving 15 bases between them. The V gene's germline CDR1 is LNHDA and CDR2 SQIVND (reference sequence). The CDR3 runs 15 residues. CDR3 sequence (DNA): TGTGCCAGTAGTCTGCGGGCAGCCCTGAACTATGGCTACACCTTC. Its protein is CASSLRAALNYGYTF.

The CDR3 is CASINKAGASYNEQFF. DNA for the CDR3: TGTGCCAGCATTAACAAGGCGGGGGCTTCCTACAATGAGCAGTTCTTC. The chain combines TRBV27 with TRBJ2-1, with a possible D match to TRBD2 (7 bases). Deletions cut 7 bases from V and 1 base from J, with 17 bases between. The CDR3 length is 16 residues. CDR1 is MNHEY, CDR2 SMNVEV, per germline (reference sequence).

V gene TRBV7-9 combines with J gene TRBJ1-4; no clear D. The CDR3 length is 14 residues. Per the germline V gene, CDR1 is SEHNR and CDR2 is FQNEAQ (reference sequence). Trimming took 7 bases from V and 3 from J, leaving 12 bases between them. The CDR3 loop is CASIRTGANEKLFF. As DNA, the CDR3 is TGTGCCAGCATTCGGACTGGGGCTAATGAAAAACTGTTTTTT.

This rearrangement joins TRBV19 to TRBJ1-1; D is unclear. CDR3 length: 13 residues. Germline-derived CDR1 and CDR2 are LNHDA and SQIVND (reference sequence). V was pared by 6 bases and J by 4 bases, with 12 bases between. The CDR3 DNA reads TGTGCCAGTAGCGCCATACAGAGCACTGAAGCTTTCTTT. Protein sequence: CASSAIQSTEAFF.

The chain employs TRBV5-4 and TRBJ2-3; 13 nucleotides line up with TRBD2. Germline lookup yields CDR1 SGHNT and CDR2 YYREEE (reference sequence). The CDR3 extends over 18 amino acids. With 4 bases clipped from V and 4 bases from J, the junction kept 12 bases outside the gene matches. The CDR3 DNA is TGTGCCAGCAGCCGCGCCGGGACTAGCGGGAAAAAGGCAGATACGCAGTATTTT. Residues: CASSRAGTSGKKADTQYF.

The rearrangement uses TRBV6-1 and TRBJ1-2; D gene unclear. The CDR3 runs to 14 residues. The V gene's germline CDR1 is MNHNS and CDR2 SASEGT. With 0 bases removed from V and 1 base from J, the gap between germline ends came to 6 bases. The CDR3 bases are TGTGCCAGCAGTGAAGCGTCGGGTAACTATGGCTACACCTTC. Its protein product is CASSEASGNYGYTF.

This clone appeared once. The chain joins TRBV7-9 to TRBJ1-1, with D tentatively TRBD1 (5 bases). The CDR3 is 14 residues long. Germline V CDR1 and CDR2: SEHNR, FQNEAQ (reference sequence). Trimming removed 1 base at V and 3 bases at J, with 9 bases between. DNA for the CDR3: TGTGCCAGCAGCTTAGTGGTACAGGACACTGAAGCTTTCTTT. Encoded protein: CASSLVVQDTEAFF.

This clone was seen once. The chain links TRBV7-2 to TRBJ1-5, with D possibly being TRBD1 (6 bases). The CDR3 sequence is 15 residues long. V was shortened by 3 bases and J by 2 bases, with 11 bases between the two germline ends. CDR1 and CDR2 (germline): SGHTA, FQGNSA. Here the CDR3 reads CASSFGSGGNQPQHF. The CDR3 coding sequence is TGTGCCAGCAGCTTTGGGTCAGGGGGCAATCAGCCCCAGCATTTT.